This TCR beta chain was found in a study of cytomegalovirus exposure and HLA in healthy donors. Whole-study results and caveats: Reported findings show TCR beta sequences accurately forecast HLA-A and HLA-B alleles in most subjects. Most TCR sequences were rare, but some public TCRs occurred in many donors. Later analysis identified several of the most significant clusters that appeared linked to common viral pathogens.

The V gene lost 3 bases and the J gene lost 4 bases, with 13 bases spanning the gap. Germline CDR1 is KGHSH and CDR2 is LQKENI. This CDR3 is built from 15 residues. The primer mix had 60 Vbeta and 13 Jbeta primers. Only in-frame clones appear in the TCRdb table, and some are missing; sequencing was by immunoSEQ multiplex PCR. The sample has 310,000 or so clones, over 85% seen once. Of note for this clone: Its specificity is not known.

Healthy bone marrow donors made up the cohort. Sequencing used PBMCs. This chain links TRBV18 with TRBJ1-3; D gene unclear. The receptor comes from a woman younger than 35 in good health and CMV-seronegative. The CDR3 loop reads CASSPGEARGNTIYF. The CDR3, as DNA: TGTGCCAGCTCACCGGGAGAAGCACGAGGAAACACCATATATTTT.